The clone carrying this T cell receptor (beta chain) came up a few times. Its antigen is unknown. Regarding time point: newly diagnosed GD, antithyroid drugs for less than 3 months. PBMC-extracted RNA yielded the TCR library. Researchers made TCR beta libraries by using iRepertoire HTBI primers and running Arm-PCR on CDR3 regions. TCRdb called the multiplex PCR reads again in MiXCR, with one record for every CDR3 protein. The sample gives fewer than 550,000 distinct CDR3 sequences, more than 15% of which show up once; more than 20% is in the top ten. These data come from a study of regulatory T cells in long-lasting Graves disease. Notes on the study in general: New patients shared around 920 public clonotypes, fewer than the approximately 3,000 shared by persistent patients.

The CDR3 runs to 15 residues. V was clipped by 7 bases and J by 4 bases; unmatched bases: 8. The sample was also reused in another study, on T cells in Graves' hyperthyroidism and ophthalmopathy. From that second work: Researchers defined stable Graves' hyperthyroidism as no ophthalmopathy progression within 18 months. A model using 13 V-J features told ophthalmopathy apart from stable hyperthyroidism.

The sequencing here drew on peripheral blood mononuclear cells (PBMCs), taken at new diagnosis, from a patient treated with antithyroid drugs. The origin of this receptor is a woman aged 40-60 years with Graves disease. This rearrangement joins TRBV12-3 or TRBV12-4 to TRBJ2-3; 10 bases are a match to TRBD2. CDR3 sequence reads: CASTSRSGGADTQYF. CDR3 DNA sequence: TGTGCCAGCACCTCAAGGAGCGGGGGGGCAGATACGCAGTATTTT.